This T cell receptor (beta chain) is drawn from a study of shared clonotypes between healthy human individuals. General observations from the study: Sampling included only blood; tissue repertoires likely differ.

The CDR3 is 13 residues long. Germline CDR1 SGHVS, CDR2 FQNEAQ. Assay: immunoSEQ multiplex PCR; the TCRdb copy retains only in-frame clones and omits some. The sample lists over a million clones, about 84% occurring once. As concerns this clone: Its antigen is still unknown. Sequence at one end of the junction differs from germline and may be a read error. Other DNA sequences within the sample encode an identical CDR3.

The J gene is TRBJ1-1, the V gene TRBV7-8, with no clear D. This sequence originates from a man younger than 30 in good health. Some clones in this sample may be carry-over from other donors' samples. What was sequenced was memory CD4+ T cells from PBMCs. Subset denoted: CD45RA-negative fraction. Here the CDR3 DNA reads TGTGCCAGCAGCTTCTCCAGGAACACTGAGGCTTTCTTT. This sequence encodes CASSFSRNTEAFF.